The clone carrying this T cell receptor (beta chain) came up many times. The source of the sample is a study of molecular identifiers for immune sequencing clone quantification. Each CDR3 protein is one row after TCRdb ran MiXCR on the PCR reads. This repertoire shows about 300,000 distinct CDR3 sequences, about a fifth found once; its top ten account for 0.7% to 0.9%. Material: naive CD8+ T cells from blood, with Jurkat cell RNA spiked in. The sample's subset: FACS-sorted CD8+CD4-CCR7+CD45RA+ naive T cells. The sequence derives from a human donor in good health. Some libraries in this study had Jurkat cell RNA spiked in.

CDR3 bases: TGTGCCAGTCGACGAATTCAGTGGTCTGAAGCTTTCTTT. Its protein is CASRRIQWSEAFF. The chain is built from TRBV28 and TRBJ1-1, with D hard to call. Germline V gene sequence: CDR1 MDHEN, CDR2 SYDVKM. With 9 bases removed from V and 6 bases from J, the gap between germline ends came to 17 bases. CDR3 size: 13 residues.